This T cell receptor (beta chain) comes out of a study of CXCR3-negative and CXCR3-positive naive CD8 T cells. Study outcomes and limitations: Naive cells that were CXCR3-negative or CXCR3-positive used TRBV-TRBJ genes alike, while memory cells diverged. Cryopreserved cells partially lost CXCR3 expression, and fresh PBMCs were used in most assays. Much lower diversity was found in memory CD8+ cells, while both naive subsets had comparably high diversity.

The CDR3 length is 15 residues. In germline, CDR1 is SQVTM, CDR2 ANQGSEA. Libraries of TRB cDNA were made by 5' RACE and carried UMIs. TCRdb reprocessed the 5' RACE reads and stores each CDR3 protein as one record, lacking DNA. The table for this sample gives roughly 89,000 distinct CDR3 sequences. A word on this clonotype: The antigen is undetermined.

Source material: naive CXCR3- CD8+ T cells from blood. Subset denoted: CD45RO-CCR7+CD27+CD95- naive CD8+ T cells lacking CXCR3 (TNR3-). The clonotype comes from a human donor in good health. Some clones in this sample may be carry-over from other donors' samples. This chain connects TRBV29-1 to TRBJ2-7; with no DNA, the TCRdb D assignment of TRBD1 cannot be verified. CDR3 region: CSGTGNGRAIYEQYF.